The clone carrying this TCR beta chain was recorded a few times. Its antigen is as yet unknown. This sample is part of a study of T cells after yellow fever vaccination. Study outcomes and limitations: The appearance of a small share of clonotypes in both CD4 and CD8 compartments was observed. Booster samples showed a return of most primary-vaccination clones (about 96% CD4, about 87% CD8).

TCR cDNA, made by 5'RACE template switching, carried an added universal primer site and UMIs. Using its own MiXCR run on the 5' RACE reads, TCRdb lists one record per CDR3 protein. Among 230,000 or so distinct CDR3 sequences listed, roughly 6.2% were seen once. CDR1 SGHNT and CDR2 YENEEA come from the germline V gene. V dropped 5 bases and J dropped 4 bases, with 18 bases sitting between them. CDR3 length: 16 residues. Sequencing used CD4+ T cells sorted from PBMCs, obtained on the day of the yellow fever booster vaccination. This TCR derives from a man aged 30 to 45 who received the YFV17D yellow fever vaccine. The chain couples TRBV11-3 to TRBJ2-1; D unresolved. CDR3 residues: CASSRGPAPLYNEQFF. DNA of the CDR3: TGTGCCAGCAGCCGCGGACCGGCCCCACTTTACAATGAGCAGTTCTTC.